A selection of T cell receptor beta chains follows, all from one sample in a study of cytomegalovirus exposure and HLA in healthy donors. Repertoires were generated with immunoSEQ multiplex PCR, while TCRdb's copy carries only in-frame clones and drops some. Seen here are 200,000 or so clones, approximately 80% observed once, and the top ten hold roughly 0.098%. The sequenced sample was PBMCs. These receptor sequences come from a boy between 2 and 10 years old in good health and CMV-seronegative. The CDR3 runs from the conserved cysteine through the conserved F or W. D genes are given only for firm matches. The size of a clone is reported for some rows only, either as once, few or many, or as a class for expanded clones.

TRBD1 15 TRBJ1-4 NA TRBV4-1 CASSPPGQGSEKLFF TGCGCCAGCAGCCCCCCGGGACAGGGTTCTGAAAAACTGTTTTTT
TRBD1 15 TRBJ1-2 NA TRBV7-9 CASSRTQGAGYGYTF TGTGCCAGCAGCCGAACACAGGGGGCCGGCTATGGCTACACCTTC
TRBD1 14 TRBJ1-1 NA TRBV5-4 CASSKDRVDTEAFF TGTGCCAGCAGCAAAGACAGGGTCGACACTGAAGCTTTCTTT
TRBD2 15 TRBJ2-5 NA TRBV6-1 CASSETSGGQETQYF TGTGCCAGCAGTGAGACTAGCGGGGGGCAAGAGACCCAGTACTTC
NA 14 TRBJ2-3 NA TRBV5-6 CASSLDGHTNTQYF TGTGCCAGCAGCTTGGACGGACACACTAATACGCAGTATTTT
NA 14 TRBJ2-7 NA TRBV2 CASKIDGRIYEQYF TGTGCCAGCAAAATTGACGGCAGGATCTACGAGCAGTACTTC
NA 15 TRBJ2-3 NA TRBV13 CASSIRREYTNTQYF TGTGCCAGCAGTATCCGGCGAGAATATACTAATACGCAGTATTTT
NA 14 TRBJ2-7 once TRBV5-1 CASKPPQNSYEQYF TGCGCCAGCAAACCTCCTCAGAATTCCTACGAGCAGTACTTC
NA 16 TRBJ1-4 NA TRBV7-6 CASSSDSGSMEEKLFF TGTGCCAGCAGCTCCGATTCCGGGTCAATGGAGGAAAAACTGTTTTTT
TRBD2 18 TRBJ2-1 NA TRBV4-3 CASSQTNPSGGAYNEQFF TGCGCCAGCAGCCAGACCAACCCTAGCGGGGGGGCCTACAATGAGCAGTTCTTC
TRBD2 13 TRBJ2-5 NA TRBV5-4 CASSPGLEETQYF TGTGCCAGCAGTCCTGGACTAGAAGAGACCCAGTACTTC
NA 14 TRBJ2-1 NA TRBV6-6 CASSRGSSYNEQFF TGTGCCAGCAGCCGGGGAAGCTCCTACAATGAGCAGTTCTTC
NA 13 TRBJ2-5 NA TRBV5-8 CASSSSRQETQYF TGTGCCAGCAGTTCCTCCAGGCAAGAGACCCAGTACTTC
NA 13 TRBJ2-7 few TRBV11-2 CASRPDWGYEQYF TGTGCCAGCCGACCGGACTGGGGTTACGAGCAGTACTTC
NA 12 TRBJ2-5 NA TRBV18 CASSQYQETQYF TGTGCCAGCTCCCAGTACCAAGAGACCCAGTACTTC
NA 14 TRBJ1-1 few TRBV7-3 CASSLGRENTEAFF TGTGCCAGCAGCTTAGGCAGGGAGAACACTGAAGCTTTCTTT
NA 14 TRBJ1-2 NA TRBV7-8 CASSSKTITYGYTF TGTGCCAGCAGCTCCAAGACAATCACCTATGGCTACACCTTC
NA 12 TRBJ1-2 few TRBV6-5 CASRDTFYGYTF TGTGCCAGCAGGGACACCTTCTATGGCTACACCTTC
NA 17 TRBJ2-1 NA TRBV9 CASSVGFGGGAPNEQFF TGTGCCAGCAGCGTAGGCTTCGGAGGGGGCGCGCCCAATGAGCAGTTCTTC
NA 14 TRBJ1-2 NA TRBV7-2 CASSSGRGARGYTF TGTGCCAGCAGCTCCGGTAGAGGAGCAAGGGGCTACACCTTC
TRBD2 16 TRBJ2-2 NA TRBV4-3 CASSQVAGPFTGELFF TGCGCCAGCAGCCAGGTAGCGGGGCCATTCACCGGGGAGCTGTTTTTT
TRBD1 13 TRBJ1-2 few TRBV5-1 CASSSRDRYGYTF TGCGCCAGCAGCTCCAGGGACAGGTATGGCTACACCTTC
NA 14 TRBJ1-5 once TRBV25-1 CASSPGQHYQPQHF TGTGCCAGCAGTCCAGGGCAGCATTATCAGCCCCAGCATTTT
NA 13 TRBJ1-1 once TRBV10-3 CAISDFRDTEAFF TGTGCCATCAGTGACTTCCGGGACACTGAAGCTTTCTTT
NA 12 TRBJ2-3 NA TRBV5-8 CASRTSTDTQYF TGTGCCAGCAGAACTAGCACAGATACGCAGTATTTT
TRBD1 15 TRBJ1-6 NA TRBV7-9 CSSSFGTGHNSPLHF TGTTCCAGCAGCTTTGGGACAGGTCATAATTCACCCCTCCACTTT
NA 14 TRBJ2-5 NA TRBV18 CASSPRATQETQYF TGTGCCAGCTCACCACGGGCTACCCAGGAGACCCAGTACTTC
NA 14 TRBJ1-4 NA TRBV5-6 CASSVTGFIEKLFF TGTGCCAGCAGCGTAACAGGGTTTATTGAAAAACTGTTTTTT
TRBD2 16 TRBJ2-7 NA TRBV9 CASSAVRLAGIYEQYF TGTGCCAGCAGCGCCGTCAGACTAGCGGGGATCTACGAGCAGTACTTC
TRBD1 14 TRBJ1-4 NA TRBV5-6 CASSSVQGNEKLFF TGTGCCAGCAGCTCGGTACAGGGGAATGAAAAACTGTTTTTT
TRBD1 15 TRBJ1-5 NA TRBV6-5 CASSQQGVGNQPQHF TGTGCCAGCAGCCAACAGGGGGTAGGCAATCAGCCCCAGCATTTT
NA 15 TRBJ1-2 NA TRBV7-9 CASSPDSPYDYGYTF TGTGCCAGCAGCCCGGACAGTCCCTACGACTATGGCTACACCTTC
TRBD2 15 TRBJ2-3 NA TRBV6-5 CASSGGADRRDTQYF TGTGCCAGTTCGGGGGGGGCCGATCGTAGAGATACGCAGTATTTT
NA 13 TRBJ1-5 NA TRBV14 CASSQGTSQPQHF TGTGCCAGCAGCCAAGGGACTAGTCAGCCCCAGCATTTT
TRBD1 12 TRBJ1-2 NA TRBV19 CASKGQGGGYTF TGTGCCAGTAAAGGACAGGGCGGAGGCTACACCTTC
TRBD2 12 TRBJ2-1 once TRBV7-3 CASSPGGREQFF TGTGCCAGCAGCCCGGGGGGGCGTGAGCAGTTCTTC
NA 11 TRBJ1-1 NA TRBV2 CASRGGTEAFF TGTGCCAGCAGGGGGGGCACTGAAGCTTTCTTT
TRBD2 15 TRBJ2-3 few TRBV29-1 CSVVSRGGPTDTQYF TGCAGCGTTGTTTCCCGGGGGGGCCCGACAGATACGCAGTATTTT
TRBD2 18 TRBJ2-3 NA TRBV2 CASSALVLGGGSADTQYF TGTGCCAGCAGTGCTCTAGTGCTCGGGGGGGGTTCAGCAGATACGCAGTATTTT
NA 12 TRBJ2-5 NA TRBV2 CASSLVAETQYF TGTGCCAGCAGTCTTGTCGCGGAGACCCAGTACTTC
NA 14 TRBJ2-7 NA TRBV13 CASRNSGRTNEQYF TGTGCCAGCAGAAATAGCGGTAGAACGAACGAGCAGTACTTC
NA 14 TRBJ1-5 NA TRBV4-2 CASSPFPGNQPQHF TGTGCCAGCAGCCCTTTCCCGGGGAATCAGCCCCAGCATTTT
NA 15 TRBJ2-7 few TRBV4-3 CASSPGGVGVYEQYF TGCGCCAGCAGCCCCGGAGGGGTAGGGGTCTACGAGCAGTACTTC
TRBD1 13 TRBJ2-1 NA TRBV7-7 CASSKDRGNEQFF TGTGCTAGCAGCAAAGACAGGGGCAATGAGCAGTTCTTC
NA 13 TRBJ2-5 NA TRBV5-4 CAGSKQGVETQYF TGTGCCGGATCCAAACAGGGAGTAGAGACCCAGTACTTC
TRBD1 15 TRBJ2-7 NA TRBV27 CASSLGGTGYYEQYF TGTGCCAGCAGTTTAGGTGGGACAGGTTACTACGAGCAGTACTTC
NA 15 TRBJ1-2 once TRBV5-4 CASSYWGGVDYGYTF TGTGCCAGCAGCTATTGGGGGGGTGTCGACTATGGCTACACCTTC
NA 14 TRBJ1-5 NA TRBV6-5 CASSLRGYGQPQHF TGTGCCAGCAGTCTTAGGGGGTACGGGCAGCCCCAGCATTTT
NA 15 TRBJ2-7 NA TRBV2 CASRLSRGRTYEQYF TGTGCCAGCAGACTCTCGCGGGGACGAACCTACGAGCAGTACTTC
TRBD2 14 TRBJ2-5 NA TRBV14 CASSRGGAEETQYF TGTGCCAGCAGTCGCGGGGGGGCGGAGGAGACCCAGTACTTC
NA 15 TRBJ2-1 NA TRBV4-3 CASSGSGGRYNEQFF TGCGCCAGCAGCGGCTCTGGGGGGAGATACAATGAGCAGTTCTTC
NA 14 TRBJ2-4 NA TRBV10-3 CAISESGGGNIQYF TGTGCCATCAGTGAGTCAGGGGGGGGAAACATTCAGTACTTC
NA 14 TRBJ2-3 NA TRBV11-2 CASSLDRGTDTQYF TGTGCCAGCAGCTTAGACCGAGGCACAGATACGCAGTATTTT
TRBD1 15 TRBJ1-2 NA TRBV27 CASSATTGRNYGYTF TGTGCCAGCAGTGCAACGACAGGGAGAAACTATGGCTACACCTTC
NA 15 TRBJ2-3 NA TRBV4-2 CASSLNLASTDTQYF TGTGCCAGCAGCCTCAATCTAGCTAGCACAGATACGCAGTATTTT
NA 14 TRBJ2-3 NA TRBV7-3 CASSLSTGGDTQYF TGTGCCAGCAGCTTATCTACGGGGGGCGATACGCAGTATTTT
NA 14 TRBJ1-1 NA TRBV7-9 CASNRLIQNTEAFF TGTGCCAGCAACCGACTGATCCAGAACACTGAAGCCTTCTTT
TRBD2 15 TRBJ2-1 NA TRBV5-5 CASSLESGGEGEQFF TGTGCCAGCAGCTTGGAGAGCGGGGGGGAGGGTGAGCAGTTCTTC
NA 13 TRBJ1-2 once TRBV7-2 CASSPRGVYGYTF TGTGCCAGCAGTCCGCGGGGAGTCTATGGCTACACCTTC
TRBD2 14 TRBJ2-3 NA TRBV29-1 CSVKIAGAGDTQYF TGCAGCGTTAAGATAGCGGGGGCGGGAGATACGCAGTATTTT